This T cell receptor beta chain was captured in a study of control samples from healthy donors and cancer patients. Some clones are missing from TCRdb's copy, which holds only in-frame ones; the method was immunoSEQ multiplex PCR. The table has some 100,000 clones, almost 90% seen once. This CDR3 has 14 amino acids. V lost 1 base and J lost 1, with 10 bases in between. CDR1 and CDR2 (germline): SQVTM, ANQGSEA. The chain carries TRBV29-1 and TRBJ1-1; D is possibly TRBD1 (6 bases). Sequenced input: blood. This TCR derives from a man younger than 45 in good health. Written as DNA, the CDR3 is TGCAGCGTTGAAGGAACAGGGACGAACACTGAAGCTTTCTTT. Its protein product is CSVEGTGTNTEAFF. Full variable domain (rest looked up from reference TRBV29-1 and TRBJ1-1): SAVISQKPSRDICQRGTSLTIQCQVDSQVTMMFWYRQQPGQSLTLIATANQGSEATYESGFVIDKFPISRPNLTFSTLTVSNMSPEDSSIYLCSVEGTGTNTEAFFGQGTRLTVV.